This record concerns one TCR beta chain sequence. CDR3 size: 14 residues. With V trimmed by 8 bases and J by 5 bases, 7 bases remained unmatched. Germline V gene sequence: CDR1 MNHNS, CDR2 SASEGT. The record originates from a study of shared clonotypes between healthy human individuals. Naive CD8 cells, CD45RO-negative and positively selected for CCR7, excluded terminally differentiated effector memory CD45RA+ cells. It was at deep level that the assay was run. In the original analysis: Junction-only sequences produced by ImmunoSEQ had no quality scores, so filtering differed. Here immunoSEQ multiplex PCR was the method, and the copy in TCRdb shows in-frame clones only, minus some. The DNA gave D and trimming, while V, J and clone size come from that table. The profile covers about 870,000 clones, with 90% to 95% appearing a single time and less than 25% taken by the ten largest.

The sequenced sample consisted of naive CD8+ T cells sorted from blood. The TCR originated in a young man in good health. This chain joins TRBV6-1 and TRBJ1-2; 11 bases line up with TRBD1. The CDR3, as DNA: TGTGCCAGCGGAAGGACAGGGGGCGTATATGGCTACACCTTC. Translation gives CASGRTGGVYGYTF.